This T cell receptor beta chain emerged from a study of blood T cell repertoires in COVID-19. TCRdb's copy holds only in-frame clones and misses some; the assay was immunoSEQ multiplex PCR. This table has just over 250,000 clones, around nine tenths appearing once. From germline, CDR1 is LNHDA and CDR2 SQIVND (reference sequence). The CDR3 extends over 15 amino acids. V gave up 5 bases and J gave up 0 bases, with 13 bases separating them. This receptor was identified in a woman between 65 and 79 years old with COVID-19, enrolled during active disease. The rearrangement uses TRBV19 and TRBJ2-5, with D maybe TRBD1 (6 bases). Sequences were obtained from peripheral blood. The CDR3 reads CASSRGQRYQETQYF. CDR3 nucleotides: TGTGCCAGTAGTCGAGGACAGCGGTACCAAGAGACCCAGTACTTC.